Below are 11 T cell receptor beta chains sequenced from a single sample in a study of cytomegalovirus exposure and HLA in healthy donors. The PCR made use of 60 Vbeta and 13 Jbeta primers. The assay was immunoSEQ multiplex PCR, and TCRdb's table has in-frame clones only and misses some. In the table there are 100,000 to 150,000 clones, about 86% of which are singletons. The sequenced sample was PBMCs. Receptors originate from a woman in her thirties in good health and CMV-seronegative.

Details on this clone: Only one base separates this from a far larger clonotype, so it likely reflects a read error. The chain couples TRBV6-5 to TRBJ2-3; 13 bases are shared with TRBD2. Germline V gene data show CDR1 as MNHEY and CDR2 as SVGAGI. The trim removed 5 bases at V and 1 base at J, leaving 0 bases unmatched. This CDR3 spans 15 amino acids. CDR3 nucleotide sequence: TGTGCCAGCAGTGGGACTAGCGGGGGCACAGATACGCAGTATTTT. Translation: CASSGTSGGTDTQYF.

J is TRBJ1-5 and V is TRBV30; D call uncertain. Deletions cut 4 bases from V and 0 bases from J, with 7 bases between. Germline values: CDR1 GTSNPN, CDR2 SVGIG (reference sequence). The CDR3 is made up of 13 amino acids. CDR3 sequence: CAWNEHSNQPQHF. CDR3 DNA: TGTGCCTGGAACGAGCATAGCAATCAGCCCCAGCATTTT.

The chain uses TRBV4-3 and TRBJ1-5; 9 bases map to TRBD1. The CDR3 spans 15 residues. V lost 3 bases and J lost 4; bases outside the gene matches: 4. From germline, CDR1 is LGHNA and CDR2 YSLEER. CDR3 nucleotide sequence: TGCGCCAGCAGCCATTACAGGGGGCGAAATCAGCCCCAGCATTTT. Its translation: CASSHYRGRNQPQHF.

This clone was counted a few times. This rearrangement joins TRBV6-6 to TRBJ1-1, with D possibly matching TRBD1 (5 bases). CDR3 length: 14 amino acids. Germline assignment: CDR1 MNHNY and CDR2 SVGAGI (reference sequence). Trimming removed 2 bases from V and 1 base from J, with 8 bases in between. The CDR3 DNA follows: TGTGCCAGCAGTTACCGCAGGGCGAACACTGAAGCTTTCTTT. This codes for CASSYRRANTEAFF.

This clone was found a few times. This chain connects TRBV5-6 to TRBJ2-3; the D gene is possibly TRBD1 (5 bases). CDR3 size: 14 residues. Looked up from germline, CDR1 is SGHDT and CDR2 is YYEEEE. V was trimmed by 0 bases and J by 0 bases, leaving 5 bases between them. In nucleotides, the CDR3 is TGTGCCAGCAGCTTGGGACAGAGCACAGATACGCAGTATTTT. The encoded protein is CASSLGQSTDTQYF.

This clone appeared a single time. Written as DNA, the CDR3 is TGTGCCAGCAGCTCCTCTCGCGGGGCGGCGCAGCCCCAGCATTTT. Its protein product is CASSSSRGAAQPQHF. The chain combines TRBV11-2 with TRBJ1-5; the D gene is possibly TRBD1 (5 bases). CDR1 SGHAT and CDR2 FQNNGV come from the germline V gene. V shed 4 bases and J shed 7 bases, with 17 bases lying between them. The CDR3 covers 15 residues.

This clone was seen once. The chain carries TRBV21-1 and TRBJ2-2; TRBD2, the D gene given by the table, was not confirmed from the DNA. TRBV21-1 constitutes a pseudogene. The CDR3 runs 24 residues. CDR3 DNA: TGTGCCAGCAGCAAAGGGAACCACCCCCCGGGGAGGGTTAGCGGGAGGGCCGCGGCCGGGGAGCTGTTTTTT. It translates to CASSKGNHPPGRVSGRAAAGELFF.

A word on this clone: The germline gene is not matched at one end of the junction; a read error may be the cause. The chain uses TRBV7-9 and TRBJ1-3, with D maybe TRBD1 (5 bases). Germline assignment: CDR1 SEHNR and CDR2 FQNEAQ (reference sequence). The CDR3 covers 14 residues. The DNA for the CDR3 is TGTGCCAGCAGCTTGGGGGGGTCTGAAAACACCATATATTTT. As protein: CASSLGGSENTIYF.

V is TRBV4-1 and J is TRBJ2-7; 10 bases align to TRBD2. V lost 4 bases to trimming and J lost 3 bases; unmatched junction nucleotides: 3. The V gene's germline CDR1 is MGHRA and CDR2 YSYEKL. There are 14 residues in the CDR3. CDR3 coding DNA: TGCGCCAGCAGCCGATGGACTAGCGGCTACGAGCAGTACTTC. This gives the protein CASSRWTSGYEQYF.

V usage is TRBV7-6 and J usage is TRBJ2-1, with 12 positions matching TRBD2. CDR1 is SGHVS, CDR2 FNYEAQ, per germline. CDR3 length: 17 residues. V lost 5 bases and J lost 4; bases outside the gene matches: 9. CDR3 region: CASSNYLTSGRYNEQFF. CDR3 bases: TGTGCCAGCAGCAACTATCTTACTAGCGGGAGGTACAATGAGCAGTTCTTC. Full variable domain (outside the CDR3, taken from reference TRBV7-6 and TRBJ2-1): GAGVSQSPRYKVTKRGQDVALRCDPISGHVSLYWYRQALGQGPEFLTYFNYEAQQDKSGLPNDRFSAERPEGSISTLTIQRTEQRDSAMYRCASSNYLTSGRYNEQFFGPGTRLTVL.

The rearrangement joins TRBV6-6 to TRBJ2-7; D uncertain. Per the germline V gene, CDR1 is MNHNY and CDR2 is SVGAGI (reference sequence). The CDR3 runs to 14 residues. The V gene lost 7 bases and the J gene lost 7 bases, with 20 bases spanning the gap. The chain's CDR3 is CASTNTYSTAEQYF. The CDR3 DNA reads as TGTGCCAGCACCAATACCTATTCCACAGCAGAGCAGTACTTC.